This entry concerns a single TCR beta chain. This clone was seen once. It lacks a known antigen. Per-nucleotide qualities are absent, and no much larger clonotype sits a single base away. These data come from a study of blood T cell repertoires in COVID-19 (dated by TCRdb to the early 2020s). A note on the overall study: Samples covering the acute and convalescent phases of COVID-19 were provided by collaborators in the United States, Italy and Spain. HLA class I and class II types, where available, came from metadata supplied by the sample provider rather than from assay-based typing. The repertoires were released in a freely available public database meant as a resource for research on the immune response to SARS-CoV-2. The samples were drawn from two sources: the first 160 participants of the ongoing ImmuneRACE study, and 1,200 or so subjects contributed by 6 global collaborators. Subjects who had been exposed to COVID-19, were actively infected with it, or had recovered from it provided the deeply sampled blood TCRbeta repertoires that made up the dataset. The prospective study material was composed of cDNA or gDNA derived from T cells, B-cell-depleted T cells, or PBMCs. Sample metadata almost always included a de-identified subject ID, COVID-19 status, age in years and sex.

TCRbeta CDR3 regions were amplified from genomic DNA using the immunoSEQ Assay, a bias-controlled multiplex PCR. Regarding the original processing steps: Within the assay, amplification of reference gene primers was used to estimate how many nucleated cells each sample contained. To quantify the absolute abundance of each unique TCRbeta CDR3 rearrangement, sequence reads were collapsed and filtered. Productive Simpson clonality was computed per sample as the square root of Simpson's diversity index over productive rearrangements. TCRdb took this table from immuneACCESS and kept in-frame rearrangements with V and J called. Such tables lack part of the clones; where checked against another copy, unresolved V genes explain under half of the gap, and the rest is unexplained. For V, J and clone size, that table is used; D and trimming come from the DNA. The sample table records hundreds of thousands of clones; roughly 85% of these occur just once. The ten largest clonotypes hold 15% to 20% of the sample.

The research as a whole found: The quantity of clinical and demographic metadata differed by source and by participant and was supplied without curation.

Participants in the prospective study were enrolled through a virtual design, were aged about 18 to 89 years, and lived in 24 United States geographic areas. Cohort assignment in the prospective study relied on participant-reported clinical history from a screening survey and a study questionnaire. Recovered participants in ImmuneRACE Cohort 3 were defined as having two consecutive negative NP/OP PCR tests, clearance from a healthcare professional, or resolution of symptoms. Each participant in the prospective study had whole blood, serum and a nasopharyngeal or oropharyngeal swab collected by mobile phlebotomists. Participants in the prospective study had the option to provide additional blood draws and questionnaires over a 2-month period. Prospective study blood samples were shipped either frozen or at room temperature before DNA extraction. Taken from the germline V gene, the CDR1 and CDR2 loops are LGHNA and YNFKEQ. Reading from cysteine to phenylalanine, the CDR3 counts 15 amino acids. The read is trimmed to its CDR3 DNA, 45 bases read in frame from base 1. The germline ends are 9 bases apart after V is trimmed by 0 bases and J by 3 bases.

The V gene is TRBV4-2 and the J gene is TRBJ2-1; matching of 5 bases hints at TRBD2 as the D gene. The sequenced sample was PBMCs or T cells enriched from blood (not recorded which). The sequence came from a man aged 35 to 55 who had recovered from COVID-19. CDR3 reads: CASSQESGYYNEQFF. The DNA sequence follows: TGTGCCAGCAGCCAAGAAAGCGGTTACTACAATGAGCAGTTCTTC.